This T cell receptor (beta chain) appears in the sequencing data of a study of glioma-infiltrating T cells after dendritic cell vaccination. CDR3 length: 16 residues. Germline-derived CDR1 and CDR2 are SGHRS and YFSETQ. Between the trimmed V and J ends, which lost 2 bases and 0 bases, there was a span of 14 bases. TCRdb's copy holds only in-frame clones and misses some; the assay was immunoSEQ multiplex PCR. The top ten clones hold 2.5% to 3.5% of a sample with roughly 100,000 clones, roughly 89% of them seen once. Noted time point: after dendritic cell vaccination, including at tumor progression/relapse. All glioblastoma patients lacked an isocitrate dehydrogenase mutation.

The receptor comes from a human donor with glioblastoma. Sequenced material: blood, taken after dendritic cell vaccination. The J gene is TRBJ2-5, the V gene TRBV5-1, with D maybe TRBD2 (5 bases). The CDR3 loop reads CASSLTSGGYQETQYF. The DNA of the CDR3 is TGCGCCAGCAGCTTAACAAGCGGAGGTTACCAAGAGACCCAGTACTTC.